This T cell receptor beta chain comes out of a study of blood T cells in healthy people across ages. Collection of 9 to 10 milliliters of peripheral blood was performed for each donor. Per sample, a minimum of 6 million PBMCs were isolated. Primers used in a second PCR of roughly 6 to 12 cycles were a sample-barcoded 5' primer and a J-beta primer mix. Each of the cDNA molecules was tagged by a template-switch adaptor with 12 random nucleotides. TCRdb independently ran MiXCR on the 5' RACE reads; one entry per CDR3 protein. The sample consists of about 690,000 distinct CDR3 sequences, 40% to 45% of them appearing once. Germline assignment: CDR1 LGHNA and CDR2 YSLEER. The ends were cut back, 2 bases at V and 4 bases at J, with 20 bases in the middle. This CDR3 region has 17 residues.

The sequencing sample was made of blood. The sequence was collected from a man aged 80 or over in good health. The chain has TRBV4-3 and TRBJ1-2; TRBD1 is a possible D gene (5 bases). In DNA form, the CDR3 reads TGCGCCAGCAGCCAAATACCACAGCCAGGGCAGGGCTATGGCTACACCTTC. As protein: CASSQIPQPGQGYGYTF.